This T cell receptor beta chain was obtained from a study of PD-L1 blockade in urothelial cancer. Across the whole study: Blood samples had a median of around 150,000 T cells.

Time point given: peripheral blood 6 weeks after treatment start. PCRs were each spiked with synthetic TCR analog templates. Clones were read by immunoSEQ multiplex PCR, and TCRdb kept only the in-frame ones, dropping some. The data contain tens of thousands of clones, almost 90% of them singletons. Notes on the study in general: Below-median blood TCR clonality before treatment forecast better survival.

Notes on this clone: Its antigen is unidentified.

The CDR3 spans 14 residues. The ends were cut back, 0 bases at V and 7 bases at J, with 12 bases in the middle. Germline V gives CDR1 MNHEY, CDR2 SMNVEV (reference sequence). The V gene is TRBV27, the J gene TRBJ1-1; D is possibly TRBD1 (6 bases). The sample in question was PBMCs, obtained around atezolizumab (anti-PD-L1) treatment. The receptor was derived from a man aged 55 to 70 with urothelial cancer. The CDR3 region has the DNA TGTGCCAGCAGTTTATCGGGGACAAGGGGTGAAGCTTTCTTT. Its protein product is CASSLSGTRGEAFF.